This T cell receptor (beta chain) was sequenced in a study of radiation and T cells in renal cell carcinoma. The ends were cut back, 3 bases at V and 13 bases at J, with 16 bases in the middle. There are 12 residues in the CDR3. Looked up from germline, CDR1 is MDHEN and CDR2 is SYDVKM. Data came from immunoSEQ multiplex PCR; TCRdb stores just in-frame clones and leaves some out. The sample carries fewer than 80,000 clones, approximately 82% recorded once. Time point given: blood 4 weeks post-SBRT, at nephrectomy. Described treatment: 15 Gy SBRT to primary tumor, nephrectomy 4 weeks later. After SBRT, blood was collected at 2 and 4 weeks, plus baseline.

This TCR derives from a woman aged 55-70 years with renal cell carcinoma. The sample consisted of blood, taken from a patient whose treatment included radiotherapy and nephrectomy. The V and J genes are TRBV28 and TRBJ2-7; possible D gene TRBD1, 7 bases. CDR3 coding DNA: TGTGCCAGCAGTTTGGGGCAGGGGGAGGTTTACTTC. This gives the protein CASSLGQGEVYF.